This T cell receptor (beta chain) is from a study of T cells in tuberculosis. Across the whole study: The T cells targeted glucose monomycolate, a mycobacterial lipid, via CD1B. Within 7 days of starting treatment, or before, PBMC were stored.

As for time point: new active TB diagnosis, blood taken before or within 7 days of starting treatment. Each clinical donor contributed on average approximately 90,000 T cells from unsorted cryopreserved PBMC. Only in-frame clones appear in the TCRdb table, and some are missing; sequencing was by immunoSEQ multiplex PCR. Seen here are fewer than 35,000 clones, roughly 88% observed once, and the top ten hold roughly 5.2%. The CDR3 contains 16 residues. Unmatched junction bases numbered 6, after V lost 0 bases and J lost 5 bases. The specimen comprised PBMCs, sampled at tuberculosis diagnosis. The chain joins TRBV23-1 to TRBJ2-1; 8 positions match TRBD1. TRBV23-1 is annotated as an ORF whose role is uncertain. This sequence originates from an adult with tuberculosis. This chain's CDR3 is CASSQSGTGLNNEQFF. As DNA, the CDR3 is TGCGCCAGCAGTCAATCGGGGACAGGCCTTAACAATGAGCAGTTCTTC.